This T cell receptor (beta chain) was captured by sequencing in a study of identical twins (dated by TCRdb to 2015 to 2016). Background on the whole study: The study deep-sequenced TCR alpha and beta repertoires from monozygotic twins, unrelated adults of various ages and cord blood to test whether fetal clonotypes persist. To rule out contamination, replicate twin experiments were performed at different times with different library preparation protocols.

Every donor in the study was a healthy Caucasian. The twin cohort consisted of three pairs of female monozygotic twins, all aged roughly 18 to 29 years. Peripheral blood mononuclear cells were the source from which RNA for the TCR libraries was isolated. What the study reported, not specific to this receptor: Conclusions relied on cross-sectional statistical analysis, since the same donors could not be followed over many years. In beta out-of-frame sequences, excess twin sharing was weaker, because having fewer shared sequences lowered the signal-to-noise ratio. Abundant cord blood beta clonotypes carried fewer insertions; young adult naive repertoires showed a weaker similar trend, while memory repertoires showed none. Invariant T cells such as MAIT and iNKT could partly confound zero-insertion analyses, though diverse VJ usage argued against this for most clonotypes. In monozygotic twins, recombination models systematically underestimated out-of-frame TCR alpha sharing, but the models matched the sharing seen between unrelated individuals. Compared with coincidental sharing between unrelated individuals, out-of-frame TCR alpha sequences shared between twins showed an excess of sequences with low generation probability.

The germline V gene specifies SNHLY as CDR1 and FYNNEI as CDR2. V gives up 10 bases and J gives up 2 bases, and the segment between their germline ends measures 11 bases. There are 12 amino acids in the CDR3, from cysteine to phenylalanine inclusive. The kept DNA is CDR3 alone, 36 bases in frame from the first base. The method behind the library was 5' RACE. TCRdb names Illumina HiSeq 2000 as the instrument used. Template switching added a universal primer binding site, and the final cDNA carried a unique molecular identifier that allowed TCR cDNA molecules to be counted accurately. Specific primers in the conserved constant-segment region were used to synthesize first-strand cDNA for TCR alpha and beta chains. To control for contamination, every cDNA library was double barcoded, receiving both a SMART-Mk sample barcode and Illumina barcodes. TruSeq adapter sequences along with Illumina sample barcodes were introduced in two successive PCR steps. The TCR alpha and beta cDNA libraries were sequenced on the Illumina HiSeq platform using custom primers. Turning to the authors' computational methods: MiGEC processed the raw reads to extract unique molecular identifiers, while MiXCR was used to determine the CDR3 positions. Recombination models were inferred per individual with the repgenHMM and IGoR tools using an EM algorithm. Shared clonotypes were analyzed with the tcR package in R, and sharing was normalized by the product of cloneset sizes. To study raw recombination without the effects of thymic and clonal selection, out-of-frame nonproductive sequences were analyzed. The public reads were reprocessed in TCRdb via fastp at Q25 and MiXCR, keeping in-frame beta chains. Records with the same CDR3 protein are collapsed into one entry carrying the most frequent genes and DNA. The V and J calls reflect TCRdb's pipeline rather than the authors' work. This sample holds some 500,000 distinct CDR3 sequences; just under 10% were observed only once. The ten largest clones add up to approximately 3.2% of the sample.

Regarding this clonotype: Its antigen is still unknown. Base qualities are not at hand, and no much larger clone is one base apart.

This same sample was also part of a study on yellow fever vaccine responses in identical twins. From that second study: According to the authors, in identical twins the way T cells responded to vaccination appeared partly convergent and partly personalized. The study precisely tracked vaccine-responding T cell clones in identical twins.

The sample was PBMCs. The sequence was collected from a woman aged 18-29 years in good health. The V and J segments used are TRBV2 and TRBJ2-5; TRBD1 is a possible D gene, resting on 6 matching bases. The sequenced DNA: TGTGCCACCCGGACAGAGCAAGAGACCCAGTACTTC. Translated, this is CATRTEQETQYF.